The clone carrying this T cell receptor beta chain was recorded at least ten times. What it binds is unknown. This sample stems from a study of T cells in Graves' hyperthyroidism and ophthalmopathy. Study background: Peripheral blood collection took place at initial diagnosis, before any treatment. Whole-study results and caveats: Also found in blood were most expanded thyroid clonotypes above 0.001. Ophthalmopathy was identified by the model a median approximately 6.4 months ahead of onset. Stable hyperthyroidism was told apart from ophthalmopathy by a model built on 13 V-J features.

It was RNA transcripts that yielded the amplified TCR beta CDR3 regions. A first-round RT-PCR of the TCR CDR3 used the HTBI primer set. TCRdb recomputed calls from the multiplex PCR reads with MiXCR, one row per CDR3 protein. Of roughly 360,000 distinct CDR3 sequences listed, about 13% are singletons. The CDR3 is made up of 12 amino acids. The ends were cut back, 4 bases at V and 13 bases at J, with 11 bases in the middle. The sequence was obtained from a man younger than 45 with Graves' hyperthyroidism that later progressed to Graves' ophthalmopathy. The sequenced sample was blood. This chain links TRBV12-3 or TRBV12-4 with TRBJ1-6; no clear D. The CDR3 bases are TGTGCCAGCAGTTCACAATTGGAGCCCCTCCACTTT. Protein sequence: CASSSQLEPLHF.